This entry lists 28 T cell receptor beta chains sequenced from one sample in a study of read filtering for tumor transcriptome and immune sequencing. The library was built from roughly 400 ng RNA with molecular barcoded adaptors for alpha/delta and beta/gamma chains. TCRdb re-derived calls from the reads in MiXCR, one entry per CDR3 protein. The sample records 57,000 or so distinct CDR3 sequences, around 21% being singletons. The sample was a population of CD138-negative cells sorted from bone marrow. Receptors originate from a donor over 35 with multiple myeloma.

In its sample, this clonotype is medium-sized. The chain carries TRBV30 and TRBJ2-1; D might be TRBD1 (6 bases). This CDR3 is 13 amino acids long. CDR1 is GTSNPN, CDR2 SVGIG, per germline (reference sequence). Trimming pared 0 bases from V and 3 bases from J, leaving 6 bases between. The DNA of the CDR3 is TGTGCCTGGAGTGTAGGGGGCTACAATGAGCAGTTCTTC. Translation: CAWSVGGYNEQFF.

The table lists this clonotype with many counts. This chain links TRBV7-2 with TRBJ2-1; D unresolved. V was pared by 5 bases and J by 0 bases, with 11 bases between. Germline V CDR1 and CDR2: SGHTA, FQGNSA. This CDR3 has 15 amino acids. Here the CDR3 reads CASSAGPSSYNEQFF. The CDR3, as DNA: TGTGCCAGCAGCGCCGGGCCTTCCTCCTACAATGAGCAGTTCTTC.

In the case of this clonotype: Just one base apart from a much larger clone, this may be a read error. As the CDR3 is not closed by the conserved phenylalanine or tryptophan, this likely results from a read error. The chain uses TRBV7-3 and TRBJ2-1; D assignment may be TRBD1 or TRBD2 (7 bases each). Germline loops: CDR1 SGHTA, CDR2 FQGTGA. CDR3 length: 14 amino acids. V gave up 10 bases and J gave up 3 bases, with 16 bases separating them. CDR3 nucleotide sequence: TGTGCCAACTCCCAGGGGGGGGGCTACAATGAGCAGTTCCTC. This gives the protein CANSQGGGYNEQFL.

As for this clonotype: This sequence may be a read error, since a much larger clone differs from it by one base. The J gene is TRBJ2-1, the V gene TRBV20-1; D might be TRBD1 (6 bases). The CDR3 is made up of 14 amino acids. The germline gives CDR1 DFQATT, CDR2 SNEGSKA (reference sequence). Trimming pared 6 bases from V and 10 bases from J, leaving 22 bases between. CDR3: CSAPHRAMGKEQFF. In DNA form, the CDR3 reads TGCAGTGCACCCCACAGGGCTATGGGGAAAGAGCAGTTCTTC.

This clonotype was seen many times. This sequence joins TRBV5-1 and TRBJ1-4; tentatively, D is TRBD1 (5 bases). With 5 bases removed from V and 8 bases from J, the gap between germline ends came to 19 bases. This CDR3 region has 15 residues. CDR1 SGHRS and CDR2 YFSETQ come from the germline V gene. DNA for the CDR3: TGCGCCAGCAGGATCCCTCAGGGAGGAGGCGAAAAACTGTTTTTT. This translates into CASRIPQGGGEKLFF.

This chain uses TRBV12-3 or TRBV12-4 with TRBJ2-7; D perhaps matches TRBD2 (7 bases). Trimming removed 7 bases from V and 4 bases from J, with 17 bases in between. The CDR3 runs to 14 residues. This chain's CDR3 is CASTLGGGSYEQYF. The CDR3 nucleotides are TGTGCCAGCACCCTCGGGGGCGGGAGTTACGAGCAGTACTTC.

The CDR3 sequence: CAISEGGGNTDTQYF. The CDR3 DNA reads TGTGCCATCAGTGAAGGCGGGGGTAACACAGATACGCAGTATTTT. The chain recombines TRBV10-3 with TRBJ2-3, with 7 bases matching TRBD2. V lost 3 bases to trimming and J lost 2 bases; unmatched junction nucleotides: 5. Germline CDR1 is ENHRY and CDR2 is SYGVKD. The CDR3 runs 15 residues.

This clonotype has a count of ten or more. CDR3 region: CASSLAEAEYEQYF. The CDR3 nucleotides read TGTGCCAGCAGCTTGGCCGAGGCAGAATACGAGCAGTACTTC. The chain links TRBV5-6 to TRBJ2-7; D is ambiguous. The CDR3 length is 14 residues. Trimming removed 0 bases at V and 4 bases at J, with 11 bases between. Germline CDR1 is SGHDT and CDR2 is YYEEEE.

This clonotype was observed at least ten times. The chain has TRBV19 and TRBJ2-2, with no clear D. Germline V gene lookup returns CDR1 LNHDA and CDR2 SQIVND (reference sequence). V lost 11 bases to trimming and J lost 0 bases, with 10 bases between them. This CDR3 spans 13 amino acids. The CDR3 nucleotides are TGTGCCGTCCCCGAACCGAACACCGGGGAGCTGTTTTTT. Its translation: CAVPEPNTGELFF.

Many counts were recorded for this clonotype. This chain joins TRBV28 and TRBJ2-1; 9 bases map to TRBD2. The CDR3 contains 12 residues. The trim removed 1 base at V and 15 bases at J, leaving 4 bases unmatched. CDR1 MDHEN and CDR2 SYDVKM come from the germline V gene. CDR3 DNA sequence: TGTGCCAGCAGTTTATCTTCGCGGGAGGGGTTCTTC. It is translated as CASSLSSREGFF. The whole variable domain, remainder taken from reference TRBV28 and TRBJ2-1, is DVKVTQSSRYLVKRTGEKVFLECVQDMDHENMFWYRQDPGLGLRLIYFSYDVKMKEKGDIPEGYSVSREKKERFSLILESASTNQTSMYLCASSLSSREGFFGPGTRLTVL.

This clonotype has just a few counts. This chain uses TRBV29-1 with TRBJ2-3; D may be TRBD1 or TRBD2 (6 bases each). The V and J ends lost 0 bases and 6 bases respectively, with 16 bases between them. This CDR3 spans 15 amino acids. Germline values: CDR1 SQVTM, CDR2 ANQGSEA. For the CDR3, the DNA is TGCAGCGTTGAAGACGTGACGGGGGCTCAGGATACGCAGTATTTT. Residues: CSVEDVTGAQDTQYF.

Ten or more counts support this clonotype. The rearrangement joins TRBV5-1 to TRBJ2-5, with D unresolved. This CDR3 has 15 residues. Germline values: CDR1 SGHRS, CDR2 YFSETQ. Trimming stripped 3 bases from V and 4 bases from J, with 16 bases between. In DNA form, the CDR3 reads TGCGCCAGCAGCTACGGAGCAAACGTCGTAGAGACCCAGTACTTC. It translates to CASSYGANVVETQYF.

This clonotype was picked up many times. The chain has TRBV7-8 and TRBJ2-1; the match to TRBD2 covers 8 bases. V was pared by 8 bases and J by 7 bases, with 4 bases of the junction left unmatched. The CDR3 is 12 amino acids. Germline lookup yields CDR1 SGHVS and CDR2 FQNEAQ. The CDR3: CASGGGRNEQFF. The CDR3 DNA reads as TGTGCCAGCGGGGGCGGGAGGAATGAGCAGTTCTTC.

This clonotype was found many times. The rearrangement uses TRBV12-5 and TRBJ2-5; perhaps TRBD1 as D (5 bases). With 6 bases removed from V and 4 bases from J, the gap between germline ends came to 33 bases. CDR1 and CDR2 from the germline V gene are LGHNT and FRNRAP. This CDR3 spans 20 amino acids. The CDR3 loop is CASGSGSWEGSELGRETQYF. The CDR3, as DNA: TGTGCTAGTGGCTCCGGCTCCTGGGAAGGATCAGAGTTGGGGCGAGAGACCCAGTACTTC.

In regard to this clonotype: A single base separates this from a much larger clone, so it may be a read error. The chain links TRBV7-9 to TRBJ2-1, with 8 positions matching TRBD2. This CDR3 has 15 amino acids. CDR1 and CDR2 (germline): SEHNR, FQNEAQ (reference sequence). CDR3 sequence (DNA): TGTGCCAGCAGCTTAACGGGAGGGGACATCTCTGAGCGGTTCTTC. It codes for CASSLTGGDISERFF.

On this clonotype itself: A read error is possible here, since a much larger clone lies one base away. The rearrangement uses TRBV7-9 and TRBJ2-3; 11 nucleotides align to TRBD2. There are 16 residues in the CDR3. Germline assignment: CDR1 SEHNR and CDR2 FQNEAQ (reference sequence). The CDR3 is CASSLNSGGVSDTRYF. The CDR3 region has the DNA TGTGCCAGCAGCCTCAATAGCGGGGGGGTCTCAGATACGCGGTATTTT.

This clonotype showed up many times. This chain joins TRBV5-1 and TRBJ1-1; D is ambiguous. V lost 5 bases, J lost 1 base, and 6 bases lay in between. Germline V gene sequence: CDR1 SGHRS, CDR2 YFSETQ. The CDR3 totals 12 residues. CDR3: CASRAGNTEAFF. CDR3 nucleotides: TGCGCCAGCAGGGCAGGGAACACTGAAGCTTTCTTT.

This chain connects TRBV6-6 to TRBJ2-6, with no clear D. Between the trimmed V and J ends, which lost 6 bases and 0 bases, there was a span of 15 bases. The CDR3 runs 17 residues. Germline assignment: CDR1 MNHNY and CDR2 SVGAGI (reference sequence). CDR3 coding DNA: TGTGCCAGCAGCTCTGATTATACGAGCTCTGGGGCCAACGTCCTGACTTTC. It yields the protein CASSSDYTSSGANVLTF.

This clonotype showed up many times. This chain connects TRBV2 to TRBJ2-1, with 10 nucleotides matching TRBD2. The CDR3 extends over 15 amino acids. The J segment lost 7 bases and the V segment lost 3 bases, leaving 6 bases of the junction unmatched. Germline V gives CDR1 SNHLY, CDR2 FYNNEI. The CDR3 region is CASSESGRAENEQFF. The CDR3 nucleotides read TGTGCCAGCAGTGAGAGCGGGAGGGCAGAGAATGAGCAGTTCTTC.

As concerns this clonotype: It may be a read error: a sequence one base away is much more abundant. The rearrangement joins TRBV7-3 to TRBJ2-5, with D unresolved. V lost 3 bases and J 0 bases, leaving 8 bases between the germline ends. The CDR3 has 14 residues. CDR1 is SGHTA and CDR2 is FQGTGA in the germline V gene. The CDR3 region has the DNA TGTGCCAGCAGCTTCTGGGGTTACCAAGAGACCCAGTACTTC. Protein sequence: CASSFWGYQETQYF.

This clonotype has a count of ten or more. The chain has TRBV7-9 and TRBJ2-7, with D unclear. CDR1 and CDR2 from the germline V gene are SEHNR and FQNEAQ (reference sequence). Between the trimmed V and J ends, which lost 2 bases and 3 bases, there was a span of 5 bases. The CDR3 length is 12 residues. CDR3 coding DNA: TGTGCCAGCAGCTTAATGGTCTACGAGCAGTACTTC. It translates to CASSLMVYEQYF.

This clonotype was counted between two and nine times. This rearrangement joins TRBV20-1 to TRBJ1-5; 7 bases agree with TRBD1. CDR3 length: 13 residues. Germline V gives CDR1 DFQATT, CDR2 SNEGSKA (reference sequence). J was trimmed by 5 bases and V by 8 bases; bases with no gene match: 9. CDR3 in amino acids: CSSGDSKDQPQHF. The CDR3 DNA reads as TGCAGTTCAGGGGACAGTAAGGATCAGCCCCAGCATTTT.

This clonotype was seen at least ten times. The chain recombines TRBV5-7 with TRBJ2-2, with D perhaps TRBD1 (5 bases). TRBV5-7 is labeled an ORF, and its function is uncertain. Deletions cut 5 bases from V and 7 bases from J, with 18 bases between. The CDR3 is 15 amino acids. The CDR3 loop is CASRTWGIRLGELFF. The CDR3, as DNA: TGTGCCAGCAGAACTTGGGGCATCCGGCTCGGGGAGCTGTTTTTT.

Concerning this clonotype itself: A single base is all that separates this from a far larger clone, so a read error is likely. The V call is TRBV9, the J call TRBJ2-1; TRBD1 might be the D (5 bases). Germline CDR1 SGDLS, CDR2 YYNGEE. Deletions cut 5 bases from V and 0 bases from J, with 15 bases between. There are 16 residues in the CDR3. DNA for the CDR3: TGTGCCAGCAGTGAACAGGTACCGGGCTCCTACAATGAGCAGTTCTTC. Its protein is CASSEQVPGSYNEQFF.

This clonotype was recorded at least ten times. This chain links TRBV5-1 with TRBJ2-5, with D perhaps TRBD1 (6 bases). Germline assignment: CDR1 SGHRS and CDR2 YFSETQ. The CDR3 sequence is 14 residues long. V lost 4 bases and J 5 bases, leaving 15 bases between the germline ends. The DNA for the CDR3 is TGCGCCAGCAGCGAGCCCAGGGGTCAGGAGACCCAGTACTTC. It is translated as CASSEPRGQETQYF. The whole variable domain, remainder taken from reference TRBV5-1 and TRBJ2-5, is KAGVTQTPRYLIKTRGQQVTLSCSPISGHRSVSWYQQTPGQGLQFLFEYFSETQRNKGNFPGRFSGRQFSNSRSEMNVSTLELGDSALYLCASSEPRGQETQYFGPGTRLLVL.

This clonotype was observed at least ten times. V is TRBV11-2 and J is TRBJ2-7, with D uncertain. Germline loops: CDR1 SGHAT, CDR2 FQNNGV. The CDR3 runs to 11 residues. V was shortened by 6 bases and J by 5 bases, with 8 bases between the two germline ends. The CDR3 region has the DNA TGTGCCAGCAGGGCATTCCACGAGCAGTACTTC. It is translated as CASRAFHEQYF.

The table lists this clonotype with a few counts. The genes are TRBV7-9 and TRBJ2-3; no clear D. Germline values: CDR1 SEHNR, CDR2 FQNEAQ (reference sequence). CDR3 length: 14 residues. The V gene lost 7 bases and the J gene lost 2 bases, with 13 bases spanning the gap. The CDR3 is CASTPVASTDTQYF. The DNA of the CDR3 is TGTGCCAGCACCCCAGTGGCCTCCACAGATACGCAGTATTTT.

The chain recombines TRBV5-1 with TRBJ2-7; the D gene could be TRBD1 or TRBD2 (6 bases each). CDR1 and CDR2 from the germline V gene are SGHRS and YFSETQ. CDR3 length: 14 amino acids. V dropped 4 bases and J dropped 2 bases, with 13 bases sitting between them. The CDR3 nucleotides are TGCGCCAGCAGCCCCAGGGGAGGCCCCTACGAGCAGTACTTC. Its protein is CASSPRGGPYEQYF.